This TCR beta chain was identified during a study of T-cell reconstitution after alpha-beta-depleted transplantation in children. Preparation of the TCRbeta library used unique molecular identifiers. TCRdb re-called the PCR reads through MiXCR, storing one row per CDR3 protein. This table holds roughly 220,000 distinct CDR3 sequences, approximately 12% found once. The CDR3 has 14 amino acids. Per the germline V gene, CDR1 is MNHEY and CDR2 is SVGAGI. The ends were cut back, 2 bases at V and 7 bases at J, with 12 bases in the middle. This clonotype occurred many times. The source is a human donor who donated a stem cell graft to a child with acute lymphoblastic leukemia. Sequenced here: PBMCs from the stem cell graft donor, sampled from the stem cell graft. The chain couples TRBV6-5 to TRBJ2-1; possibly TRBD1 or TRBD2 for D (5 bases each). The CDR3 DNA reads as TGTGCCAGCAGTTACGGGACCCGCGTGAATGAGCAGTTCTTC. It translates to CASSYGTRVNEQFF.